This T cell receptor (beta chain) was found in a study of blood T cell repertoires in COVID-19 (TCRdb year 2020). General notes on the study: The collaborator samples originated in the United States, Italy and Spain and spanned the acute and convalescent phases of COVID-19. The prospective study material was composed of cDNA or gDNA derived from T cells, B-cell-depleted T cells, or PBMCs. Deeply sampled blood TCRbeta repertoires from subjects exposed to, actively infected with, or recovered from COVID-19 were included in the dataset. The repertoires were released in a freely available public database meant as a resource for research on the immune response to SARS-CoV-2. Samples came from the ongoing ImmuneRACE study (first 160 participants) plus 1,254 subjects from 6 global collaborators. Sample metadata almost always included a de-identified subject ID, COVID-19 status, age in years and sex. Where available, HLA class I and class II types were obtained from metadata supplied by the sample provider rather than from assay-based typing. On the study overall, not on this receptor specifically: Clinical and demographic metadata were provided uncurated, with the amount varying by source and participant.

In regard to this clone: Its recognized antigen is unknown. No base quality values were provided; no much bigger clone lies one nucleotide off.

TCRbeta CDR3 regions were amplified from genomic DNA by means of the immunoSEQ Assay, a bias-controlled multiplex PCR. The paper's processing steps were these. Within the assay, amplification of reference gene primers was used to estimate how many nucleated cells each sample contained. To quantify the absolute abundance of each unique TCRbeta CDR3 rearrangement, sequence reads were collapsed and filtered. For each sample, productive Simpson clonality was calculated by taking the square root of Simpson's diversity index across productive rearrangements. What TCRdb holds here is the immuneACCESS table cut down to in-frame rearrangements. Part of the clones is not present; checked against another copy, under half of the missing clones reflect an unresolved V gene, and the others are unexplained. V and J calls and clone size are copied from that table; D and trimming were computed from the DNA. The sample has a few hundred thousand clones on record, around 84% of them singletons. Together, the top ten hold about 1.7% of the sample.

Enrolling through a virtual design, the prospective study's participants ranged in age from roughly 18 to 89 years and lived across more than 20 United States geographic areas. In the prospective study, participants were assigned to cohorts based on the clinical history participants reported in a screening survey and a study questionnaire. Recovered participants in ImmuneRACE Cohort 3 were defined by two consecutive negative NP/OP PCR tests, clearance by a healthcare professional, or resolution of symptoms. Each participant in the prospective study had whole blood, serum and a nasopharyngeal or oropharyngeal swab collected by mobile phlebotomists. Additional blood draws and questionnaires over a 2-month period could optionally be provided by prospective study participants. Before DNA extraction, prospective study blood samples were shipped either frozen or at room temperature. Its CDR3 holds 13 amino acids, cysteine through phenylalanine. Of the read, only the CDR3 DNA is kept; its 39 bases are in frame from base 1. V drops 3 bases and J drops 10 bases, leaving 13 bases in between.

The sequence joins TRBV12-3 or TRBV12-4 to TRBJ1-5; TRBD1 is possibly the D segment (6 matching bases). The TCR originated in a middle-aged man who had recovered from COVID-19. Material for sequencing was PBMCs or T cells enriched from blood (not recorded which). The sequence in DNA is TGTGCCAGCAGTTTTGCAGGGGAAGGACCCCAGCATTTT. It codes for CASSFAGEGPQHF.